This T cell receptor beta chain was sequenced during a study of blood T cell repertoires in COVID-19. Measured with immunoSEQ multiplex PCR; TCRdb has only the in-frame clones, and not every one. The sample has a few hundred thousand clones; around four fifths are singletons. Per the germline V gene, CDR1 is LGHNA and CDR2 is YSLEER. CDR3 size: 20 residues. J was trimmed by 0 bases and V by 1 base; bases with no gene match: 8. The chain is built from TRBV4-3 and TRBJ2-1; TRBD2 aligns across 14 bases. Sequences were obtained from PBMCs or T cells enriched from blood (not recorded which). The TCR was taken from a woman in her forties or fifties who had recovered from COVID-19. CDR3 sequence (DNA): TGCGCCAGCAGCCAAGCAAAGGGACTAGCGGGAGCAAGCTCCTACAATGAGCAGTTCTTC. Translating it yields CASSQAKGLAGASSYNEQFF.